This T cell receptor beta chain is from a study of shared clonotypes between healthy human individuals. CD45RA-negative memory and CD45RA+ naive subsets were split from the CD4+ cells. Several immunoSEQ plates received, in even portions, the genomic DNA of each subset. In replicate PCRs of sorted subsets, 150 to 200 ng DNA, roughly 31,000 T cell genomes, was used. The method was immunoSEQ multiplex PCR; TCRdb's version includes in-frame clones alone and lacks a portion of them. Counted here are over 1.4 million clones, roughly 96% occurring once; the ten biggest clones make up more than 0.9%. This clone was detected only once. This TCR was sampled from a man aged 25 to 40 in good health. Sample: naive CD4+ T cells sorted from blood. Stated subset: CD45RA+ positively selected.

This chain's CDR3 is CASSLWAASGTSTDTQYF. CDR3 coding DNA: TGTGCCAGCAGTTTATGGGCGGCTAGCGGAACGAGCACAGATACGCAGTATTTT. The rearrangement links TRBV28 to TRBJ2-3; TRBD2 matches 7 bases. CDR3 length: 18 residues. After removal of 0 bases from V and 0 bases from J, the junction contained 9 bases not matched to a gene. Germline V gives CDR1 MDHEN, CDR2 SYDVKM. The full variable domain, in which reference TRBV28 and TRBJ2-3 provide the parts outside the CDR3, is DVKVTQSSRYLVKRTGEKVFLECVQDMDHENMFWYRQDPGLGLRLIYFSYDVKMKEKGDIPEGYSVSREKKERFSLILESASTNQTSMYLCASSLWAASGTSTDTQYFGPGTRLTVL.